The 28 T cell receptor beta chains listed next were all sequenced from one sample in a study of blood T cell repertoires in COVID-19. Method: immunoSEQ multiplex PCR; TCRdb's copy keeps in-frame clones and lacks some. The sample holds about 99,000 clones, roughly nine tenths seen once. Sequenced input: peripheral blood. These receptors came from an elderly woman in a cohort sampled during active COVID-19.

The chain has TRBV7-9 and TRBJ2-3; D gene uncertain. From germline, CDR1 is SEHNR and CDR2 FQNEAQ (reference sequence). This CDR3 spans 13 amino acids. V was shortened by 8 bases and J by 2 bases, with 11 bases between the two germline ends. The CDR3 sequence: CASGRSDTDTQYF. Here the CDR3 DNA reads TGTGCCAGCGGAAGGAGTGACACAGATACGCAGTATTTT.

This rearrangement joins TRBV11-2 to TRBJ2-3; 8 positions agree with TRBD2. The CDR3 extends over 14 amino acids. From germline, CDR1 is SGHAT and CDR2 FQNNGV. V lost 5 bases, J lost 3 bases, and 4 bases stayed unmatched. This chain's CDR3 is CASSPGRGTDTQYF. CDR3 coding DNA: TGTGCCAGCAGCCCCGGGAGGGGAACAGATACGCAGTATTTT.

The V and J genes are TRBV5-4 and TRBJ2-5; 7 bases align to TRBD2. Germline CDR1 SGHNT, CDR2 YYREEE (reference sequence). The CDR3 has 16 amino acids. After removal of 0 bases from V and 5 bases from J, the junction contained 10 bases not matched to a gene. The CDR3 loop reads CASSLDGAGAPETQYF. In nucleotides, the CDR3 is TGTGCCAGCAGCTTGGACGGCGCGGGAGCCCCGGAGACCCAGTACTTC.

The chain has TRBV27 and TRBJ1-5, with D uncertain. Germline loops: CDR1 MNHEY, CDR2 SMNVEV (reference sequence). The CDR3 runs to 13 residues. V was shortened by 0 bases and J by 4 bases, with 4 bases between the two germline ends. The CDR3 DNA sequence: TGTGCCAGCAGTTTATCCTTAAATCAGCCCCAGCATTTT. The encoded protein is CASSLSLNQPQHF.

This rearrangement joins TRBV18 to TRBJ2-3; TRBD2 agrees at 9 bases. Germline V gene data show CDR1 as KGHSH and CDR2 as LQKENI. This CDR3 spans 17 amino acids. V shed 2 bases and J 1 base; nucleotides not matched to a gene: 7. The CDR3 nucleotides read TGTGCCAGCTCACCAAGGGCTAGCGGGACTCGCACAGATACGCAGTATTTT. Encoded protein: CASSPRASGTRTDTQYF.

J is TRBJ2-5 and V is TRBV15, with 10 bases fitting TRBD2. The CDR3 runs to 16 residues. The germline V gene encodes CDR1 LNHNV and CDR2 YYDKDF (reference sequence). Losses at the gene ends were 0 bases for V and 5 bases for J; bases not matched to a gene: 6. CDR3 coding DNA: TGTGCCACCAGCAGAGAGGTAGCGGGGGGCCATGAGACCCAGTACTTC. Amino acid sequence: CATSREVAGGHETQYF.

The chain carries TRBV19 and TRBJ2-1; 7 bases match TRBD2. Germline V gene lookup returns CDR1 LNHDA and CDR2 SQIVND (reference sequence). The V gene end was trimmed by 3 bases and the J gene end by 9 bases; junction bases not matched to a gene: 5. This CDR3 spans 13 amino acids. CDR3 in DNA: TGTGCCAGTAGTATTGGAGGCGGGGGTGAGCAGTTCTTC. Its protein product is CASSIGGGGEQFF.

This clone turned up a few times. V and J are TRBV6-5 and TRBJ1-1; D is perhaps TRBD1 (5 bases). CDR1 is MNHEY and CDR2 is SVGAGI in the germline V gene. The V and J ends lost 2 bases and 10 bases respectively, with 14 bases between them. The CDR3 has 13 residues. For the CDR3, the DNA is TGTGCCAGCAGTTACATACGCGGGGGACTAGCTTTCTTT. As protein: CASSYIRGGLAFF.

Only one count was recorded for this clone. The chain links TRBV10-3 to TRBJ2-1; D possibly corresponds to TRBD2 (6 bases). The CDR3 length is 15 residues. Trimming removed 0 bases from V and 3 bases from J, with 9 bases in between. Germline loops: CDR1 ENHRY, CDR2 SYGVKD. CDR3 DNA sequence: TGTGCCATCAGTGAGTCCACGGGGGTCTACAATGAGCAGTTCTTC. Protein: CAISESTGVYNEQFF.

DNA for the CDR3: TGTGCCAGCAGTTTATCCAGGGGGCAAACGAACACTGAAGCTTTCTTT. Residues: CASSLSRGQTNTEAFF. V is TRBV27 and J is TRBJ1-1, with 8 bases identical to TRBD1. This CDR3 is 16 amino acids long. After removal of 0 bases from V and 1 base from J, the junction contained 4 bases not matched to a gene. Per the germline V gene, CDR1 is MNHEY and CDR2 is SMNVEV (reference sequence).

DNA of the CDR3: TGTGCCAGCAGGGGGCGTCGCGAGCAGTACTTC. It specifies CASRGRREQYF. V usage is TRBV6-5 and J usage is TRBJ2-7; maybe TRBD1 (5 bases). Germline V CDR1 and CDR2: MNHEY, SVGAGI. The CDR3 has 11 residues. Trimming removed 6 bases from V and 6 bases from J, with 9 bases in between.

Here the CDR3 reads CASSTRTSGNNEQFF. The CDR3, as DNA: TGCGCCAGCAGCACTCGGACTAGCGGGAACAATGAGCAGTTCTTC. This sequence joins TRBV5-1 and TRBJ2-1; 12 nucleotides align to TRBD2. In germline, CDR1 is SGHRS, CDR2 YFSETQ. There are 15 residues in the CDR3. The V and J ends lost 4 bases and 5 bases, in that order; junction bases with no gene match: 4.

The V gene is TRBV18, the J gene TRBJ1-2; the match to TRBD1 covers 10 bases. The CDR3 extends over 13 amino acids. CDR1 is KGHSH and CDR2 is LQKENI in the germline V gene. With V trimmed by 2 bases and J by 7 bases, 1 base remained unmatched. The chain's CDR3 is CASSPRDRGGYTF. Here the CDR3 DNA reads TGTGCCAGCTCACCAAGGGACAGGGGTGGCTACACCTTC.

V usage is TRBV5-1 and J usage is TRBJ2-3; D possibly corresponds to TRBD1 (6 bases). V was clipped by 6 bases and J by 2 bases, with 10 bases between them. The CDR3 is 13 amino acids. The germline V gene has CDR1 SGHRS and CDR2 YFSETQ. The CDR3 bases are TGCGCCAGCAAAGGGGGTTTCACAGATACGCAGTATTTT. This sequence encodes CASKGGFTDTQYF.

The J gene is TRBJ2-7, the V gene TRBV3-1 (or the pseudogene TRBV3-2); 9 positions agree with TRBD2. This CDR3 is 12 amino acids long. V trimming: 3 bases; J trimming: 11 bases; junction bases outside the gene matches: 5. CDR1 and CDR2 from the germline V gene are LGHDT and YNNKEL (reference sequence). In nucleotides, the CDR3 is TGTGCCAGCAGCCATAGCGGGAGTTCTAAGTACTTC. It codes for CASSHSGSSKYF.

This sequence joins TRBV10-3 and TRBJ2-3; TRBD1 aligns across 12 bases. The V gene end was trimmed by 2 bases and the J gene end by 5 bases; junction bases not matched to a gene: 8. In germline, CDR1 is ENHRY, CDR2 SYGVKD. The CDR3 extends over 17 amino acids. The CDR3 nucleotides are TGTGCCATCAGTGAGGAATCCGGGACAGGGGGCCAAGATACGCAGTATTTT. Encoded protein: CAISEESGTGGQDTQYF.

CDR3 sequence reads: CASSVVASGSLGEQYF. DNA of the CDR3: TGTGCCAGCAGCGTAGTGGCTAGCGGGAGCCTTGGGGAGCAGTACTTC. The V call is TRBV9, the J call TRBJ2-7; 10 nucleotides match TRBD2. V was clipped by 0 bases and J by 7 bases; unmatched bases: 10. This CDR3 is built from 16 residues. Per the germline V gene, CDR1 is SGDLS and CDR2 is YYNGEE.

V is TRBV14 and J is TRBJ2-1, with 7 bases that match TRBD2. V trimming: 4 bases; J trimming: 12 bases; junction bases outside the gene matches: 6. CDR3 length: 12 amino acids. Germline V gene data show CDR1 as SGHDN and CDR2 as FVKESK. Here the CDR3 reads CASSPRGEGQFF. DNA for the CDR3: TGTGCCAGCAGCCCACGAGGGGAGGGGCAGTTCTTC.

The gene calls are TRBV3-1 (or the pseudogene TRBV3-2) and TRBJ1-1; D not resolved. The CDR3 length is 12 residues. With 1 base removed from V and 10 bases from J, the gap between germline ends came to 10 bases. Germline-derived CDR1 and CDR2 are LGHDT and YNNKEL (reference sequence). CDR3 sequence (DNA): TGTGCCAGCAGCCAAGGACAACGGGGAGCTTTCTTT. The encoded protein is CASSQGQRGAFF.

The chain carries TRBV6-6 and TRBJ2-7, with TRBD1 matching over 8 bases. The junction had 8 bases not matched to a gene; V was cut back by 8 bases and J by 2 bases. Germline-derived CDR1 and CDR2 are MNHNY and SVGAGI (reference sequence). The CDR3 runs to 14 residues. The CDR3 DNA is TGTGCCAGCCGCTGGGGACAGGCCACCTACGAGCAGTACTTC. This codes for CASRWGQATYEQYF.

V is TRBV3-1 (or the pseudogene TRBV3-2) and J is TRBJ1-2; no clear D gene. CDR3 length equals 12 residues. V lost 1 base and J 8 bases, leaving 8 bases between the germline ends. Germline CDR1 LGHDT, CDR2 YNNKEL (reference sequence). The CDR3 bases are TGTGCCAGCAGCCAAGGCCGCAGGGGCTACACCTTC. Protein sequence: CASSQGRRGYTF.

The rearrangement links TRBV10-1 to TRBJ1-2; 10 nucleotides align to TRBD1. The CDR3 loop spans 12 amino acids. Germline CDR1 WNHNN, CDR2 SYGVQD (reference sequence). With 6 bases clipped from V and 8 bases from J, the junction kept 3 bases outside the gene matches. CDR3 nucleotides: TGCGCCAGCAGCGGGACAGGGGACGGCTACACCTTC. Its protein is CASSGTGDGYTF.

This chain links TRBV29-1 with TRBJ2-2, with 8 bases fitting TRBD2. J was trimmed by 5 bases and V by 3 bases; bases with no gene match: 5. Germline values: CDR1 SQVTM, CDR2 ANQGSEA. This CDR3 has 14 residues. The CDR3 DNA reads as TGCAGCGTTGACGGGGGGGCGCGGACCGGGGAGCTGTTTTTT. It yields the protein CSVDGGARTGELFF.

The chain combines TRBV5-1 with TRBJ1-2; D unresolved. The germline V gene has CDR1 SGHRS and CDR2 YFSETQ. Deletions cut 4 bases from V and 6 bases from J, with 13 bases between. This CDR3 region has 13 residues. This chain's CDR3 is CASSPTGVHGYTF. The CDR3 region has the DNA TGCGCCAGCAGCCCCACCGGGGTCCATGGCTACACCTTC.

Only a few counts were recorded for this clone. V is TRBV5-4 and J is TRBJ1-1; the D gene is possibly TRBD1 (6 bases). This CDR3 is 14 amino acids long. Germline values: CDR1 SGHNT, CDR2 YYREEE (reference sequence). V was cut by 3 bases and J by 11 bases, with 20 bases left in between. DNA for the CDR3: TGTGCCAGCAGCTCCGAAATACCAGGGGAGAAGGCTTTCTTT. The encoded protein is CASSSEIPGEKAFF.

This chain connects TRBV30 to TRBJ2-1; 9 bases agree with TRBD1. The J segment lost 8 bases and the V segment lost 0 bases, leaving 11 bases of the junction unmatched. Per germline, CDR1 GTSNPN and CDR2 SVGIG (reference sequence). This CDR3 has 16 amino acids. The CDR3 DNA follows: TGTGCCTGGAGTGTAGGGCCGGGACAGGGCTGGTATGAGCAGTTCTTC. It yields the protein CAWSVGPGQGWYEQFF.

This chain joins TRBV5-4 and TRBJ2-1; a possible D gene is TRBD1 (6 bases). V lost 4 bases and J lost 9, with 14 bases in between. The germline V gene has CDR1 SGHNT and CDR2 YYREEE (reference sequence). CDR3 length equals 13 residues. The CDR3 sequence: CASSGQGWGEQFF. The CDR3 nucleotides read TGTGCCAGCAGCGGGCAGGGGTGGGGTGAGCAGTTCTTC.

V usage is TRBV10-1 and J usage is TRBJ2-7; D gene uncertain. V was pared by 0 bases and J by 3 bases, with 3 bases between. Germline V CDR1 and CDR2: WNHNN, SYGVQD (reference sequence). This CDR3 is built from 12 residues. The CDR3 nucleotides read TGCGCCAGCAGTGAGTCCTTCTACGAGCAGTACTTC. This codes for CASSESFYEQYF.